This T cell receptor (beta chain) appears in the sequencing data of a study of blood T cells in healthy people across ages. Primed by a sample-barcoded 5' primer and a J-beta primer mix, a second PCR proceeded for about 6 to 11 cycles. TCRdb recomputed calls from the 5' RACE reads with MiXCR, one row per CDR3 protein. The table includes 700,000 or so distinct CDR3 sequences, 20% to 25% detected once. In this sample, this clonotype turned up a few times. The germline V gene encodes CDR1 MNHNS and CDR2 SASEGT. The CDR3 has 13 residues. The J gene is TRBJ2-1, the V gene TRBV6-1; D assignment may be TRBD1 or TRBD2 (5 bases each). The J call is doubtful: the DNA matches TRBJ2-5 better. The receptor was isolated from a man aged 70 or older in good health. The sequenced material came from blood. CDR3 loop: CASGTPLGETQYF. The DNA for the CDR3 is TGTGCCAGCGGGACCCCACTGGGGGAGACCCAGTACTTC.